The 5 T cell receptor beta chains in this list originate from one sample, sequenced in a study of blood T cell repertoires in COVID-19. The table came from immunoSEQ multiplex PCR; TCRdb's copy has only in-frame clones and leaves some out. The repertoire holds 100,000 to 150,000 clones, around 90% seen once, with around 1.9% in the top ten. What was sequenced was peripheral blood. Receptors originate from a man aged 50 or older with COVID-19, enrolled during active disease.

The gene calls are TRBV9 and TRBJ1-5; 7 bases are shared with TRBD1. CDR1 SGDLS and CDR2 YYNGEE come from the germline V gene. V dropped 0 bases and J dropped 3; count of bases not matched to a gene: 3. The CDR3 has 15 residues. The CDR3 bases are TGTGCCAGCAGCGTAGACGACAGGGCCAATCAGCCCCAGCATTTT. As protein: CASSVDDRANQPQHF.

This clone is a singleton in its sample. This chain links TRBV6-5 with TRBJ2-1; D not certain. The CDR3 contains 14 residues. V was cut by 5 bases and J by 9 bases, with 17 bases left in between. Germline lookup yields CDR1 MNHEY and CDR2 SVGAGI. The DNA of the CDR3 is TGTGCCAGCAGTCTGAGCGCCCGAAGGAGTGAGCAGTTCTTC. This gives the protein CASSLSARRSEQFF.

The chain joins TRBV9 to TRBJ2-1; D might be TRBD2 (5 bases). Germline V gives CDR1 SGDLS, CDR2 YYNGEE. The CDR3 runs 17 residues. Deletions cut 0 bases from V and 2 bases from J, with 15 bases between. In DNA form, the CDR3 reads TGTGCCAGCAGCGTAGCGTCTAGCTCTATCCCCTACAATGAGCAGTTCTTC. Amino acids: CASSVASSSIPYNEQFF.

The V and J genes are TRBV19 and TRBJ1-3; D call uncertain. The CDR3 totals 17 residues. Looked up from germline, CDR1 is LNHDA and CDR2 is SQIVND (reference sequence). The ends were cut back, 5 bases at V and 0 bases at J, with 17 bases in the middle. CDR3 nucleotides: TGTGCCAGTAGTCGGTCTCGTGGTTTAAGCTCTGGAAACACCATATATTTT. Translated, it gives CASSRSRGLSSGNTIYF.

The rearrangement links TRBV5-1 to TRBJ2-5, with 7 bases identical to TRBD1. The CDR3 length is 15 residues. Germline CDR1 is SGHRS and CDR2 is YFSETQ. V lost 3 bases and J lost 5; bases outside the gene matches: 10. In DNA, the CDR3 is TGCGCCAGCAGCTCACAGGGGTCCCCCGGTGAGACCCAGTACTTC. Its protein product is CASSSQGSPGETQYF.